These 9 T cell receptor beta chains originate from one sample sequenced in a study of cytomegalovirus exposure and HLA in healthy donors. Use of 60 Vbeta and 13 Jbeta primers characterized the PCR. Method: immunoSEQ multiplex PCR; TCRdb's copy keeps in-frame clones and lacks some. The sample lists under 200,000 clones; around 83% were seen once. Sequenced: PBMCs. All receptors come from a woman aged 18-35 years in good health and CMV-seronegative.

The CDR3, as DNA: TGTGCCAGCTCACCATCAGATTGGCGCGACAGGCCCCTCTCCTACGAGCAGTACGTC. Amino acids: CASSPSDWRDRPLSYEQYV. This chain connects TRBV18 to TRBJ2-7; the D gene is possibly TRBD1 (6 bases). Germline CDR1 reads KGHSH; CDR2 reads LQKENI. The CDR3 length is 19 residues. V was trimmed by 2 bases and J by 0 bases, leaving 23 bases between them.

The chain carries TRBV15 and TRBJ1-2, with D maybe TRBD1 (5 bases). Germline V gene sequence: CDR1 LNHNV, CDR2 YYDKDF (reference sequence). The CDR3 totals 16 residues. Trimming removed 3 bases at V and 8 bases at J, with 22 bases between. The CDR3 DNA reads as TGTGCCACCAGCAGTCGTGCCCCGGGACTCGCGGAGGGCTACACCTTC. This encodes CATSSRAPGLAEGYTF.

The chain uses TRBV4-2 and TRBJ2-5, with 7 bases fitting TRBD1. The CDR3 runs 15 residues. CDR1 is LGHNA, CDR2 YNFKEQ, per germline. V trimming: 3 bases; J trimming: 2 bases; junction bases outside the gene matches: 6. CDR3 DNA sequence: TGTGCCAGCAGCCAGGGGGACAGAAATCAAGAGACCCAGTACTTC. Its translation is CASSQGDRNQETQYF.

Comments on this clone: At one of its ends the junction is not consistent with the germline gene, which may arise from a read error. This chain uses TRBV7-9 with TRBJ1-1; 9 bases line up with TRBD1. The CDR3 has 19 residues. Germline V gene lookup returns CDR1 SEHNR and CDR2 FQNEAQ (reference sequence). As DNA, the CDR3 is TGTTCCAGCAGCTTTTTTTCTATTAGAAGGGACAGGGCCGGTGGAGGAGCTTTCTTT. Translated, it gives CSSSFFSIRRDRAGGGAFF.

This sequence joins TRBV4-1 and TRBJ1-5; weak D call: TRBD1 (5 bases). The germline V and J ends were trimmed by 3 bases and 3 bases, with 15 bases remaining between them. Germline V CDR1 and CDR2: MGHRA, YSYEKL. There are 16 residues in the CDR3. The CDR3 loop is CASSHIGEGLNQPQHF. The CDR3 DNA reads as TGCGCCAGCAGCCACATCGGGGAGGGGCTCAATCAGCCCCAGCATTTT.

The sample holds a few counts of this clone. The chain joins TRBV18 to TRBJ1-2, with TRBD1 matching 7 bases. With V trimmed by 3 bases and J by 2 bases, 3 bases remained unmatched. Germline values: CDR1 KGHSH, CDR2 LQKENI. The CDR3 spans 14 residues. CDR3 sequence: CASSPQGENYGYTF. The DNA of the CDR3 is TGTGCCAGCTCACCGCAGGGGGAGAACTATGGCTACACCTTC.

CDR3 nucleotides: TGTGCCAGCAGCTTAGCGGCTAGCGGGGACGGGGAGCTGTTTTTT. This codes for CASSLAASGDGELFF. This sequence joins TRBV7-9 and TRBJ2-2; TRBD2 matches 9 bases. Germline V gives CDR1 SEHNR, CDR2 FQNEAQ (reference sequence). V lost 0 bases and J lost 7; bases outside the gene matches: 3. This CDR3 contains 15 residues.

CDR3 residues: CASSPSSGTSGYNEQFF. In nucleotides, the CDR3 is TGTGCCAGCAGCCCTTCATCAGGGACTAGCGGTTACAATGAGCAGTTCTTC. The chain employs TRBV9 and TRBJ2-1; 11 bases fit TRBD2. The CDR3 totals 17 residues. Germline V gives CDR1 SGDLS, CDR2 YYNGEE. The V gene end was trimmed by 4 bases and the J gene end by 4 bases; junction bases not matched to a gene: 10.

This chain joins TRBV11-2 and TRBJ2-1; no firm D call. The V and J ends lost 5 bases and 10 bases respectively, with 15 bases between them. The CDR3 covers 13 residues. CDR1 is SGHAT and CDR2 is FQNNGV in the germline V gene. The CDR3 sequence is CASSPSGGWEQFF. The CDR3 nucleotides are TGTGCCAGCAGCCCCTCCGGCGGCTGGGAGCAGTTCTTC.